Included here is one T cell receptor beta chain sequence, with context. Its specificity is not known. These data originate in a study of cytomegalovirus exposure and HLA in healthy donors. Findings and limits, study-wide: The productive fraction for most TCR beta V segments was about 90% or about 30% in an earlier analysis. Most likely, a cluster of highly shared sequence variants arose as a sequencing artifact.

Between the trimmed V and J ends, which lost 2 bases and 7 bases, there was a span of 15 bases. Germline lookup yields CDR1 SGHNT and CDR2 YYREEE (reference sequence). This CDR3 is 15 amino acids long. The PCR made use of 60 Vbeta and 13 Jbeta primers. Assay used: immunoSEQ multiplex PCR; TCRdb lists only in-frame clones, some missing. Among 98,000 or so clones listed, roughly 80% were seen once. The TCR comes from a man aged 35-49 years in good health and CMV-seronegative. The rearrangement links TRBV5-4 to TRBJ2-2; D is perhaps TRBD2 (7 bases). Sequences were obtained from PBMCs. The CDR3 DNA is TGTGCCAGCAGCTTCGATCAGGGGAGGGTCGGGGAGCTGTTTTTT. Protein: CASSFDQGRVGELFF.